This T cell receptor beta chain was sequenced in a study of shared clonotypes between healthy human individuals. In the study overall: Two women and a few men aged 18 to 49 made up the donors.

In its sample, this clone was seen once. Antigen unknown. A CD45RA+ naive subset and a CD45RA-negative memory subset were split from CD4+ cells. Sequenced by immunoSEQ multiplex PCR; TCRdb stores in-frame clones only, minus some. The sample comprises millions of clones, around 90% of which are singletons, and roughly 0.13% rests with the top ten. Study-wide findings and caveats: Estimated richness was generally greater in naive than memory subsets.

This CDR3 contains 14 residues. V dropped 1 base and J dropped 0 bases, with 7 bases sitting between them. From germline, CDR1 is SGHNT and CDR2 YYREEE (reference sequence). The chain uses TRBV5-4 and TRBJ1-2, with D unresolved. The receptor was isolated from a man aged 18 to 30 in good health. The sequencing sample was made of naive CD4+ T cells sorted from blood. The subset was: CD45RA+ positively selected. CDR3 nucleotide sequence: TGTGCCAGCAGCTTGCGACTAACTAACTATGGCTACACCTTC. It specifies CASSLRLTNYGYTF.